This record looks at one TCR beta chain sequence and its context. The antigen is unknown. The CDR3 has 17 residues. The V segment lost 4 bases and the J segment 5 bases; nucleotides outside the gene matches: 10. Looked up from germline, CDR1 is MDHEN and CDR2 is SYDVKM. Sequencing targeted expressed TCRB transcripts, as all isolated RNA had been reverse transcribed. The assay was immunoSEQ multiplex PCR, and TCRdb's table has in-frame clones only and misses some. Of 300,000 to 400,000 clones listed, 6.5% to 10% are singletons. These data belong to a study of beta chain features in type 1 diabetes. Study-level findings and limits: VDJ junctions from type 1 diabetes patients carried fewer insertions and larger deletions. Moderate yet significant TCRB CDR3 shortening was seen in Type 1 diabetes patients in all four CD4+ subsets.

CD4+ naive, central memory, regulatory and stem cell-like memory subsets were isolated by sorting on CD45RO/CCR7/CD25/CD127/CD95/CD27. The genes are TRBV28 and TRBJ2-1; TRBD2 matches at 11 bases. This receptor was taken from a woman in her late teens or twenties in good health. The sequenced sample consisted of central memory CD4+ T cells from blood. CDR3 in amino acids: CASSYLAGGTGDNEQFF. In nucleotides, the CDR3 is TGTGCCAGCAGTTATCTAGCGGGAGGCACAGGGGACAATGAGCAGTTCTTC.